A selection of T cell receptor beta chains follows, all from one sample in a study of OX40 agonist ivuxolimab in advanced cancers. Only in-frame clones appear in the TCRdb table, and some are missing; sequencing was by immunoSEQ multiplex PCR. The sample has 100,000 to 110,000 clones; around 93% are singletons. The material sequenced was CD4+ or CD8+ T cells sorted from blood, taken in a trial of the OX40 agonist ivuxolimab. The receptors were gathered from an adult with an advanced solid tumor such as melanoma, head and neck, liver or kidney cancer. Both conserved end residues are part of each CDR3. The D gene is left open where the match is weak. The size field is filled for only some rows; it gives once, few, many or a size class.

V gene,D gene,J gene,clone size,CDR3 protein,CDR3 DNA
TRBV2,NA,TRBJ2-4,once,CASEGTRGAKNIQYF,TGTGCCAGCGAAGGGACGCGCGGGGCCAAAAACATTCAGTACTTC
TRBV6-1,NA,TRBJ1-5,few,CASSDRNRNQPQHF,TGTGCCAGCAGTGACCGGAACCGAAACCAGCCCCAGCATTTT
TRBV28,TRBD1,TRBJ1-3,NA,CASSFNGPGTGLSTIYF,TGTGCCAGCAGTTTCAACGGCCCCGGGACAGGTTTGTCTACCATATATTTT
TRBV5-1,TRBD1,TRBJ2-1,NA,CASSLEAGGSLSYNEQFF,TGCGCCAGCAGCTTGGAGGCAGGGGGCTCCCTCTCCTACAATGAGCAGTTCTTC
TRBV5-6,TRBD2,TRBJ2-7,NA,CASRRLAGGFSGEQYF,TGTGCCAGCAGGAGGCTAGCGGGAGGGTTCAGCGGGGAGCAGTACTTC
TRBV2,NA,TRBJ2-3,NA,CASSLQPTDTQYF,TGTGCCAGCAGTCTACAGCCCACAGATACGCAGTATTTT
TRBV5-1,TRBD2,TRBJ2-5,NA,CASSLAGLGEGETQYF,TGCGCCAGCAGCTTGGCCGGACTAGGGGAGGGAGAGACCCAGTACTTC
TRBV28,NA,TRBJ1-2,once,CASSGGHVNGYTF,TGTGCCAGCAGCGGGGGACATGTGAACGGCTACACCTTC
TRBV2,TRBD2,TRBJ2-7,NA,CASAGDFYEQYF,TGTGCCAGCGCGGGGGACTTCTACGAGCAGTACTTC
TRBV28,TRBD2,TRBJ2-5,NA,CASSLLAGGQETQYF,TGTGCCAGCAGTTTACTGGCGGGAGGGCAAGAGACCCAGTACTTC
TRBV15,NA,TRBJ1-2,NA,CATSRDPKANYGYTF,TGTGCCACCAGCAGAGATCCCAAAGCTAACTATGGCTACACCTTC
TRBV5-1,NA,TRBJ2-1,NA,CASSLWGDSGPQFF,TGCGCCAGCAGCTTGTGGGGAGACAGCGGCCCACAGTTCTTC
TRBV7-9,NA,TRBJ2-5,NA,CASSVWRAGETQYF,TGTGCCAGCAGCGTGTGGAGGGCGGGGGAGACCCAGTACTTC
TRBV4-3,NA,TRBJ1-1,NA,CASSQGNRASNTEAFF,TGCGCCAGCAGCCAAGGGAACAGGGCGTCGAACACTGAAGCTTTCTTT
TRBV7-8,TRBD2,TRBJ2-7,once,CASSLGGTGTSGISYF,TGTGCCAGCAGCTTAGGGGGGACCGGGACTAGCGGGATCTCGTACTTC
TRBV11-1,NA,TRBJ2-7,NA,CASSWDNSYYEQYF,TGTGCCAGCAGCTGGGACAATTCCTACTACGAGCAGTACTTC
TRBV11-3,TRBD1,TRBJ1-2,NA,CASSLVPGQDYGYTF,TGTGCCAGCAGCTTAGTGCCGGGACAGGACTATGGCTACACCTTC
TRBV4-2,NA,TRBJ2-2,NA,CASSQMDSNTGELFF,TGTGCCAGCAGCCAAATGGACAGTAACACCGGGGAGCTGTTTTTT
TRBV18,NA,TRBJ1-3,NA,CASSPLDSGNTIYF,TGTGCCAGCTCACCCCTGGACTCTGGAAACACCATATATTTT
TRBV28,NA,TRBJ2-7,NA,CASSFPPHVQYF,TGTGCCAGCAGTTTCCCTCCCCACGTGCAGTACTTC
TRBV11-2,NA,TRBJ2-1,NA,CASSFSPSVEYNEQFF,TGTGCCAGCAGCTTCTCCCCTAGTGTCGAATACAATGAGCAGTTCTTC
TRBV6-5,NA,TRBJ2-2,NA,CASRDSHTGELFF,TGTGCCAGCAGAGACAGTCACACCGGGGAGCTGTTTTTT
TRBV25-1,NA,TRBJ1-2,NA,CASSEYRQFNYGYTF,TGTGCCAGCAGTGAATATCGACAGTTTAACTATGGCTACACCTTC
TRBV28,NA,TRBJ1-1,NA,CASSFLRANTEAFF,TGTGCCAGCAGTTTCCTACGAGCGAACACTGAAGCTTTCTTT
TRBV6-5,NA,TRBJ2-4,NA,CASSYSGGAKNIQYF,TGTGCCAGCAGTTACTCTGGGGGGGCAAAAAACATTCAGTACTTC
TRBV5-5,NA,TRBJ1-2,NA,CASSLEPRGAYGYTF,TGTGCCAGCAGCTTGGAACCGAGGGGAGCTTATGGCTACACCTTC
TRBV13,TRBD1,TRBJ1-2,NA,CASSPTGLGYTF,TGTGCCAGCAGCCCGACAGGGCTCGGCTACACCTTC
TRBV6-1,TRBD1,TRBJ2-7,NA,CASSEALRAGGSYEQYF,TGTGCCAGCAGTGAAGCGCTTCGGGCAGGGGGCTCCTACGAGCAGTACTTC
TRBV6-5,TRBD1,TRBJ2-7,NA,CASSRTGSYEQYF,TGTGCCAGCAGTCGGACAGGCTCCTACGAGCAGTACTTC
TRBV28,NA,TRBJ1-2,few,CASSGGQDYGYTF,TGTGCCAGCAGTGGGGGGCAGGACTATGGCTACACCTTC
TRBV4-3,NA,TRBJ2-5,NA,CASSPGVLGETQYF,TGCGCCAGCAGCCCAGGGGTATTAGGAGAGACCCAGTACTTC
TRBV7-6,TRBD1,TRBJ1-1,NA,CASSSRQGGSTEAFF,TGTGCCAGCAGCTCCAGACAGGGTGGGTCCACTGAAGCTTTCTTT
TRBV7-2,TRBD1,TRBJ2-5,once,CASSPRQGETQYF,TGTGCCAGCAGCCCAAGACAGGGGGAGACCCAGTACTTC
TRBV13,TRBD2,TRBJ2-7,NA,CASRNSGRAYEQYF,TGTGCCAGCAGAAATAGCGGGAGGGCCTACGAGCAGTACTTC
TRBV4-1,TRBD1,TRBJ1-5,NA,CASSQGQQGIQPQHF,TGCGCCAGCAGCCAAGGACAACAGGGGATTCAGCCCCAGCATTTT
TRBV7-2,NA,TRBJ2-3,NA,CASSSWAGTDTQYF,TGTGCCAGCAGCTCCTGGGCCGGAACAGATACGCAGTATTTT
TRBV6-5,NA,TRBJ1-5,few,CASSRTLNSNQPQHF,TGTGCCAGCAGTCGGACACTTAATAGCAATCAGCCCCAGCATTTT
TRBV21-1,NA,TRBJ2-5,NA,CARRVGGGEETQYF,TGTGCCCGCCGGGTGGGCGGGGGAGAGGAGACCCAGTACTTC
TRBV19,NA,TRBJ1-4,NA,CASRLGQKYNEKLFF,TGTGCCAGTAGGCTTGGACAGAAGTATAATGAAAAACTGTTTTTT
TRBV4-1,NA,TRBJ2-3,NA,CASSQDRSYKGNTQYF,TGCGCCAGCAGCCAAGATCGAAGCTACAAGGGGAATACGCAGTATTTT
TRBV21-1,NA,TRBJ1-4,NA,CASNFRDNPNEKLFF,TGTGCCAGCAATTTCCGGGACAACCCTAATGAAAAACTGTTTTTT
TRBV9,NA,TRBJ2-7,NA,CASGRTATLPEQYF,TGTGCCAGCGGACGGACAGCCACCCTGCCTGAGCAGTACTTC
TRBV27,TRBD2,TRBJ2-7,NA,CASSLIAGGGEQYF,TGTGCCAGCAGTTTAATAGCGGGAGGTGGAGAGCAGTACTTC
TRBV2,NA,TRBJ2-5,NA,CASSDELGRTEETQYF,TGTGCCAGCAGTGATGAGCTGGGCCGGACAGAAGAGACCCAGTACTTC
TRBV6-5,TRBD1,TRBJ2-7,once,CASSKGQGFTYEQYF,TGTGCCAGCAGTAAAGGACAGGGGTTTACCTACGAGCAGTACTTC
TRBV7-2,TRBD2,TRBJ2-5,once,CASSLPASGSGGTQETQYF,TGTGCCAGCAGCTTACCGGCTAGCGGGAGCGGGGGAACCCAAGAGACCCAGTACTTC
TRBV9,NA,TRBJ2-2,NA,CASSVDGGKVRNGELFF,TGTGCCAGCAGCGTAGACGGCGGGAAGGTCCGGAACGGGGAGCTGTTTTTT
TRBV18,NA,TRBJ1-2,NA,CASSLVTDGYGYTF,TGTGCCAGCTCACTCGTGACAGACGGATATGGCTACACCTTC
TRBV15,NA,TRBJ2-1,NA,CATSRDDRQRLGNEQFF,TGTGCCACCAGCAGAGATGACCGACAGAGACTTGGGAATGAGCAGTTCTTC
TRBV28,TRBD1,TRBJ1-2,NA,CASSIDRTGKGYTF,TGTGCCAGCAGTATAGACCGGACAGGGAAGGGCTACACCTTC
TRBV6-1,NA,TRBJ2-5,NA,CASSDWGGANQETQYF,TGTGCCAGCAGTGATTGGGGGGGGGCGAACCAAGAGACCCAGTACTTC
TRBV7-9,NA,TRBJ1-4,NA,CASSNWGAPNEKLFF,TGTGCCAGCAGTAACTGGGGGGCCCCCAATGAAAAACTGTTTTTT
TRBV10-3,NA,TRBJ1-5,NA,CAISAGINQPQHF,TGTGCCATCAGTGCAGGGATCAATCAGCCCCAGCATTTT
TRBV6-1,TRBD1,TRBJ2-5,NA,CASRRTGGETQYF,TGTGCCAGCAGGAGGACAGGGGGGGAGACCCAGTACTTC
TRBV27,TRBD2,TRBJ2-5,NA,CARPGLAGVLLRQETQYF,TGTGCCAGGCCGGGACTAGCGGGAGTACTCCTCAGGCAAGAGACCCAGTACTTC
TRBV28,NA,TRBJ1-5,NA,CASSAGLRHQPQHF,TGTGCCAGCAGTGCGGGACTCCGTCATCAGCCCCAGCATTTT